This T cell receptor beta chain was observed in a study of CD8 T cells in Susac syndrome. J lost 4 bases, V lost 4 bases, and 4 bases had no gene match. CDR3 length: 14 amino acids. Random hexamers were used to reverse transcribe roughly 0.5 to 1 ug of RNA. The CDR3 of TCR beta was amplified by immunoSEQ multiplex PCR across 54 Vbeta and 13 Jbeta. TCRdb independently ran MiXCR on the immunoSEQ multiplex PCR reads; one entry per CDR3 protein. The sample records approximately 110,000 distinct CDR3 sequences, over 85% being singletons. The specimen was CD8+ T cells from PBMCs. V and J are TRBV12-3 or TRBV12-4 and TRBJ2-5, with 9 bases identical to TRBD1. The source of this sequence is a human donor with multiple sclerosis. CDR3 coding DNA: TGTGCCAGCAGTTACAGGGGGCGCCCAGAGACCCAGTACTTC. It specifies CASSYRGRPETQYF.